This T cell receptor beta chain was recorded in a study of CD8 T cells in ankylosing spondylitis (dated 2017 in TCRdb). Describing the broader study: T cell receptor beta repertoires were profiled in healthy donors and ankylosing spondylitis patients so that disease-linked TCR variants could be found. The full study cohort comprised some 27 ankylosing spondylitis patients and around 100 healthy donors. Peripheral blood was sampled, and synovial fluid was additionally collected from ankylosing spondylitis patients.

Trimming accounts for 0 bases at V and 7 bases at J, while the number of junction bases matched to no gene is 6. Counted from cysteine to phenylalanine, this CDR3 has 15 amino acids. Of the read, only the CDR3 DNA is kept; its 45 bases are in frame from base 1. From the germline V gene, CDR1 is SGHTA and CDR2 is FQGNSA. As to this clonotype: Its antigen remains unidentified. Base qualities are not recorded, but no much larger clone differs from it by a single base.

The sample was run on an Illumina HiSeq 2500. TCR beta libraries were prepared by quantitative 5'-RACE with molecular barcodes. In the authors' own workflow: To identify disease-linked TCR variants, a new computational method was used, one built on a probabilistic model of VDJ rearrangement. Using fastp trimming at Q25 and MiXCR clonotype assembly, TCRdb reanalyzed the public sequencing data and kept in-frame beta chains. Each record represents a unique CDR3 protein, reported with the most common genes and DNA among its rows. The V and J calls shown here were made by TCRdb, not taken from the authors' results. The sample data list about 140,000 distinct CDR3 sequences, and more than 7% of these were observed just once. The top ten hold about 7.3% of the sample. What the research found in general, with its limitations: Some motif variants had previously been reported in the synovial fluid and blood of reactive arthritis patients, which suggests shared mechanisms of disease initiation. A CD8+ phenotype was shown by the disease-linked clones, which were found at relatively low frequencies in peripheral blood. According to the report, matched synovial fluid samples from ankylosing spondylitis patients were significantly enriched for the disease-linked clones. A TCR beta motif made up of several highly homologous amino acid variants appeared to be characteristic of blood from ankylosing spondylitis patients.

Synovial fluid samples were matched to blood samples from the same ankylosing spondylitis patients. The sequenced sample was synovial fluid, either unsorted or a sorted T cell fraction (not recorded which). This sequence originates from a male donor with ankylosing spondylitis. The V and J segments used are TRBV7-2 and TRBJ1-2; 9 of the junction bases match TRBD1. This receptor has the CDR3 CASSLATGTGSGYTF. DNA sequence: TGTGCCAGCAGCTTAGCCACCGGGACAGGGTCTGGCTACACCTTC.